The 6 T cell receptor beta chains given below trace back to one sample, sequenced in a study of vaccination effects on CD4 cells after COVID-19. Before any sequencing was done, the ViraFEST assay used viral peptide pools to expand antigen-specific CD4+ T cells. It was after approximately 11 days of culture that CD4+ T cells were isolated. The vaccine recipients had no prior SARS-CoV-2 infection, with negative nucleocapsid antibodies. Their target antigens are unknown. Clones were read by immunoSEQ multiplex PCR, and TCRdb kept only the in-frame ones, dropping some. The table shows about 22,000 clones, with about three quarters occurring only once. Material: CD4+ T cells from PBMCs cultured with HCoV-NL63 spike peptides, obtained before COVID-19 vaccination. The receptors come from a human donor who received a COVID-19 vaccine.

The rearrangement links TRBV11-2 to TRBJ1-2; 9 nucleotides agree with TRBD1. The CDR3 is 13 residues long. With V trimmed by 8 bases and J by 7 bases, 8 bases remained unmatched. Germline V gene sequence: CDR1 SGHAT, CDR2 FQNNGV. The CDR3 DNA sequence: TGTGCCAGCGTCTGGACAGGGGCAATTGGCTACACCTTC. Protein product: CASVWTGAIGYTF.

This clone was counted only a few times. The junction does not match germline at one end; this may be a read error. The chain couples TRBV30 to TRBJ1-2; D remains ambiguous. Germline loops: CDR1 GTSNPN, CDR2 SVGIG (reference sequence). CDR3 size: 8 residues. CDR3 amino acids: CALSGYTF. The CDR3 nucleotides are TGTGCCTTGAGTGGCTACACCTTC. The whole variable domain, filled in from reference TRBV30 and TRBJ1-2, reads SQTIHQWPATLVQPVGSPLSLECTVEGTSNPNLYWYRQAAGRGLQLLFYSVGIGQISSEVPQNLSASRPQDRQFILSSKKLLLSDSGFYLCALSGYTFGSGTRLTVV.

The rearrangement links TRBV3-1 (or the pseudogene TRBV3-2) to TRBJ2-3; D unclear. This CDR3 region has 15 residues. Deletions cut 3 bases from V and 6 bases from J, with 16 bases between. Germline CDR1 is LGHDT and CDR2 is YNNKEL (reference sequence). The DNA of the CDR3 is TGTGCCAGCAGCCAGGCTCGCTGGATCCGTGATACGCAGTATTTT. It specifies CASSQARWIRDTQYF.

The chain is built from TRBV4-1 and TRBJ1-1, with no clear D. V was pared by 4 bases and J by 7 bases, with 7 bases between. The germline CDR1 and CDR2 sequences are MGHRA and YSYEKL. The CDR3 is 11 residues long. DNA of the CDR3: TGCGCCAGCAGCCGGAGGGATGAAGCTTTCTTT. Its translation: CASSRRDEAFF.

This clone has just one count. The chain combines TRBV6-5 with TRBJ2-5; 7 bases are shared with TRBD1. This CDR3 has 13 residues. CDR1 and CDR2 (germline): MNHEY, SVGAGI. V was pared by 7 bases and J by 1 base, with 3 bases of the junction left unmatched. In DNA form, the CDR3 reads TGTGCCAGCAAAGGGACAGTCCAAGAGACCCAGTACTTC. Encoded protein: CASKGTVQETQYF.

The chain carries TRBV28 and TRBJ2-5; 7 bases are a match to TRBD1. The CDR3 sequence is 14 residues long. The ends lost 4 bases at V and 5 bases at J; junction bases unmatched: 7. Germline lookup yields CDR1 MDHEN and CDR2 SYDVKM. CDR3 nucleotide sequence: TGTGCCAGCAGTTCCGGTAGGGGGCTGGAGACCCAGTACTTC. Translated: CASSSGRGLETQYF.